The 32 T cell receptor beta chains listed next were all sequenced from one sample in a study of HIV-infected patients and healthy controls (TCRdb year 2014). Receptor libraries were prepared by 5' RACE. Sequenced using an Illumina MiSeq. SuperScript III was used to reverse transcribe 500 ng RNA with primers targeting the alpha and beta constant regions. Separate alpha and beta chain libraries were made by chain-specific third strand synthesis with multiplexing indices. TCRdb reworked the public reads: Q25 trimming with fastp, MiXCR clone assembly, productive beta chains retained. Here each entry gathers all rows of one CDR3 protein and keeps the most common genes and DNA. This sample holds fewer than 20,000 distinct CDR3 sequences; about 7% were observed only once. The top ten constitute approximately 8.3% of the sample. Since whole blood was used without any cell fractionation, the repertoire reflected all peripheral T cells in unsorted form.

Sequenced material: blood. These receptors were collected from an adult in good health.

Ten or more counts support this clonotype. J is TRBJ2-5 and V is TRBV18, with 9 bases matching TRBD1. Unmatched junction bases numbered 2, after V lost 3 bases and J lost 0 bases. This CDR3 contains 15 residues. Germline-derived CDR1 and CDR2 are KGHSH and LQKENI. CDR3 region: CASSPGTGYQETQYF. In nucleotides, the CDR3 is TGTGCCAGCTCACCCGGGACAGGGTACCAAGAGACCCAGTACTTC.

This clonotype has ten or more counts. The gene calls are TRBV7-2 and TRBJ2-7; D possibly corresponds to TRBD2 (7 bases). V was cut by 7 bases and J by 8 bases, with 24 bases left in between. CDR1 SGHTA and CDR2 FQGNSA come from the germline V gene. The CDR3 sequence is 15 residues long. The CDR3 is CASTEGGGMSGKQYF. CDR3 in DNA: TGTGCCAGCACCGAGGGAGGGGGGATGAGCGGTAAGCAGTACTTC.

This clonotype rates as medium-sized. The rearrangement joins TRBV18 to TRBJ1-1; D gene ambiguous. The V and J ends lost 4 bases and 0 bases respectively, with 18 bases between them. Germline loops: CDR1 KGHSH, CDR2 LQKENI. CDR3 length equals 17 residues. CDR3 DNA sequence: TGTGCCAGCTCACTTTATGCGTTAGGGTCAGTGAACACTGAAGCTTTCTTT. Protein product: CASSLYALGSVNTEAFF.

This clonotype appeared many times. This chain uses TRBV9 with TRBJ2-4, with a possible D match to TRBD2 (7 bases). V dropped 0 bases and J dropped 9 bases, with 13 bases sitting between them. This CDR3 contains 14 residues. CDR1 is SGDLS and CDR2 is YYNGEE in the germline V gene. The CDR3 sequence: CASSVDGGLGIQYF. CDR3 DNA sequence: TGTGCCAGCAGCGTAGACGGGGGGCTGGGCATTCAGTACTTC.

The chain links TRBV12-3 or TRBV12-4 to TRBJ2-2, with D perhaps given as TRBD1 or TRBD2 (5 bases each). V was clipped by 4 bases and J by 6 bases, with 9 bases between them. The CDR3 contains 13 residues. The CDR3 coding sequence is TGTGCCAGCAGTTGGGACCGCGCCGGGGAGCTGTTTTTT. This codes for CASSWDRAGELFF.

Points on this clonotype: A read error is possible here, since a much larger clone lies one base away. The chain has TRBV10-2 and TRBJ2-6; D is uncertain. This CDR3 is 14 amino acids long. CDR1 and CDR2 (germline): WSHSY, SAAADI. In DNA form, the CDR3 reads TGCGACAGCAGTGACCAGGCTGGGGCCAACGTCCTGACTTTC. This codes for CDSSDQAGANVLTF.

This clonotype occurred many times. J is TRBJ2-7 and V is TRBV6-5, with TRBD2 matching over 9 bases. V dropped 6 bases and J dropped 0; count of bases not matched to a gene: 6. The CDR3 runs 15 residues. Looked up from germline, CDR1 is MNHEY and CDR2 is SVGAGI. The CDR3 coding sequence is TGTGCCAGCAGCTATACTAGCGGGTCCTCCTACGAGCAGTACTTC. It translates to CASSYTSGSSYEQYF.

This clonotype came up many times. CDR3 in amino acids: CSVVRSSYNEQFF. The CDR3 DNA sequence: TGCAGCGTTGTTAGAAGCTCCTACAATGAGCAGTTCTTC. The rearrangement links TRBV29-1 to TRBJ2-1; D not certain. V lost 4 bases and J 0 bases, leaving 7 bases between the germline ends. CDR3 length: 13 residues. Germline loops: CDR1 SQVTM, CDR2 ANQGSEA.

Notes on this clonotype: This clone may be a read error of a much larger clone one base away. The chain is built from TRBV7-8 and TRBJ1-5, with a possible D match to TRBD1 (5 bases). V dropped 8 bases and J dropped 6 bases, with 23 bases sitting between them. The CDR3 sequence is 16 residues long. CDR1 and CDR2 from the germline V gene are SGHVS and FQNEAQ. Here the CDR3 reads CASAPAVWGVSQPQHF. CDR3 nucleotides: TGTGCCAGCGCCCCAGCGGTTTGGGGGGTGAGTCAGCCCCAGCATTTT.

By sample fraction, this clonotype is medium-sized (0.01 to 0.1%). The V and J genes are TRBV29-1 and TRBJ1-1; 8 nucleotides align to TRBD1. V lost 7 bases and J lost 0; bases outside the gene matches: 1. The CDR3 spans 12 residues. The germline V gene has CDR1 SQVTM and CDR2 ANQGSEA. The CDR3 sequence: CSGDRLNTEAFF. The CDR3 DNA follows: TGCAGCGGGGACAGGCTGAACACTGAAGCTTTCTTT.

This clonotype occurred many times. This rearrangement joins TRBV7-2 to TRBJ2-1; 14 bases are a match to TRBD2. V gave up 1 base and J gave up 8 bases; unmatched junction bases: 16. CDR3 size: 20 residues. In germline, CDR1 is SGHTA, CDR2 FQGNSA. This CDR3 reads CASSLDGLAGGTQARDEQFF. DNA for the CDR3: TGTGCCAGCAGCTTAGATGGACTAGCGGGGGGAACACAAGCCAGGGATGAGCAGTTCTTC.

At least ten counts were recorded for this clonotype. This rearrangement joins TRBV12-3 or TRBV12-4 to TRBJ2-1; the D gene is possibly TRBD2 (5 bases). The V end lost 5 bases, the J end lost 0 bases, and 11 bases lay between the germline ends. CDR3 length equals 15 residues. The CDR3 bases are TGTGCCAGCAGTCTTCTAGCTAGCTCCTACAATGAGCAGTTCTTC. It codes for CASSLLASSYNEQFF.

The sample holds many counts of this clonotype. This sequence joins TRBV24-1 and TRBJ2-2; D remains unclear. The CDR3 loop spans 15 amino acids. The V end was cut by 5 bases, the J end by 1 base, with 10 bases between. Germline V gene lookup returns CDR1 KGHDR and CDR2 SFDVKD. The CDR3 is CATSAQKGNTGELFF. The CDR3 DNA follows: TGTGCCACCAGTGCCCAAAAGGGGAACACCGGGGAGCTGTTTTTT.

V usage is TRBV9 and J usage is TRBJ1-1; D may be TRBD1 (6 bases). V dropped 0 bases and J dropped 7 bases, with 13 bases sitting between them. The CDR3 is 14 amino acids. Germline V gene sequence: CDR1 SGDLS, CDR2 YYNGEE. The CDR3 DNA reads TGTGCCAGCAGCGTAGGACAGGTGGAGGATGAAGCTTTCTTT. It codes for CASSVGQVEDEAFF.

This clonotype showed up many times. This chain connects TRBV20-1 to TRBJ1-3; the D is unclear. This CDR3 is 14 amino acids long. Germline CDR1 reads DFQATT; CDR2 reads SNEGSKA (reference sequence). Between the trimmed V and J ends, which lost 1 base and 0 bases, there was a span of 7 bases. The CDR3: CSARVGSSGNTIYF. As DNA, the CDR3 is TGCAGTGCTAGAGTGGGCAGCTCTGGAAACACCATATATTTT.

This clonotype showed up just a few times. The chain employs TRBV7-9 and TRBJ2-1; no firm D call. Between the trimmed V and J ends, which lost 5 bases and 0 bases, there was a span of 14 bases. This CDR3 is 16 amino acids long. Per the germline V gene, CDR1 is SEHNR and CDR2 is FQNEAQ (reference sequence). The CDR3 DNA reads TGTGCCAGCAGCCCGTATTCCGGAAGCTCCTACAATGAGCAGTTCTTC. It encodes CASSPYSGSSYNEQFF.

This clonotype was found many times. V usage is TRBV7-2 and J usage is TRBJ2-6, with D perhaps matching TRBD1 (6 bases). CDR1 is SGHTA and CDR2 is FQGNSA in the germline V gene. Deletions cut 5 bases from V and 4 bases from J, with 12 bases between. The CDR3 spans 15 residues. The CDR3 is CASSHTGSGANVLTF. The CDR3 DNA follows: TGTGCCAGCAGCCACACAGGGTCCGGGGCCAACGTCCTGACTTTC.

This clonotype is medium-sized within its sample. The chain couples TRBV20-1 to TRBJ2-2, with TRBD2 matching over 7 bases. The CDR3 length is 13 residues. V gave up 3 bases and J gave up 6 bases; unmatched junction bases: 4. Germline CDR1 DFQATT, CDR2 SNEGSKA (reference sequence). CDR3 in amino acids: CSARGGLAGELFF. Written as DNA, the CDR3 is TGCAGTGCTAGGGGAGGGTTGGCCGGGGAGCTGTTTTTT.

This clonotype has ten or more counts. The rearrangement joins TRBV29-1 to TRBJ1-1; D gene unclear. V lost 5 bases, J lost 6 bases, and 16 bases lay in between. Germline V gene lookup returns CDR1 SQVTM and CDR2 ANQGSEA. The CDR3 sequence is 13 residues long. CDR3 amino acids: CSVTETEGAEAFF. In DNA, the CDR3 is TGCAGCGTTACTGAAACCGAAGGCGCTGAAGCTTTCTTT.

This clonotype was observed many times. The rearrangement uses TRBV28 and TRBJ2-4, with D uncertain. This CDR3 is built from 13 residues. Deletions cut 5 bases from V and 6 bases from J, with 11 bases between. Germline V gene sequence: CDR1 MDHEN, CDR2 SYDVKM. In DNA, the CDR3 is TGTGCCAGCAGTCAGGATCCCACAAACATTCAGTACTTC. Its translation: CASSQDPTNIQYF.

Comment on this clonotype: Its ends do not fully match the called genes, so a read error is possible. This rearrangement joins TRBV7-8 to TRBJ2-3, with D hard to call. CDR1 and CDR2 (germline): SGHVS, FQNEAQ. CDR3 length: 13 residues. The CDR3 DNA reads TGTGCCAGAAGCTTACACAACACAGATACGCAGTATTTT. Amino acid sequence: CARSLHNTDTQYF.

This clonotype came up many times. The chain joins TRBV18 to TRBJ2-7; the match to TRBD2 covers 8 bases. With 3 bases clipped from V and 3 bases from J, the junction kept 7 bases outside the gene matches. Germline V gene lookup returns CDR1 KGHSH and CDR2 LQKENI. The CDR3 spans 15 residues. The CDR3 nucleotides are TGTGCCAGCTCACCCGCGGGAAGCGGGAGCTACGAGCAGTACTTC. Translating it yields CASSPAGSGSYEQYF. Combining the CDR3 with reference TRBV18 and TRBJ2-7 gives the whole variable domain NAGVMQNPRHLVRRRGQEARLRCSPMKGHSHVYWYRQLPEEGLKFMVYLQKENIIDESGMPKERFSAEFPKEGPSILRIQQVVRGDSAAYFCASSPAGSGSYEQYFGPGTRLTVT.

This clonotype appeared many times. The chain uses TRBV4-2 and TRBJ1-2, with a weak D call TRBD1 (6 bases). This CDR3 has 15 residues. V lost 0 bases to trimming and J lost 0 bases, with 8 bases between them. CDR1 is LGHNA, CDR2 YNFKEQ, per germline. Here the CDR3 DNA reads TGTGCCAGCAGCCAAGAACGACAGGCTAACTATGGCTACACCTTC. It yields the protein CASSQERQANYGYTF.

Judged by abundance, this clonotype is medium-sized. The chain carries TRBV19 and TRBJ1-5; D is undetermined. V was shortened by 7 bases and J by 4 bases, with 11 bases between the two germline ends. The CDR3 loop spans 13 amino acids. The germline V gene has CDR1 LNHDA and CDR2 SQIVND (reference sequence). In DNA form, the CDR3 reads TGTGCCAGTACGAACAGCTTTAATCAGCCCCAGCATTTT. Translated, it gives CASTNSFNQPQHF.

By proportion, this clonotype is large. V is TRBV6-2 or TRBV6-3 and J is TRBJ1-2; D gene uncertain. The germline V and J ends were trimmed by 4 bases and 2 bases, with 8 bases remaining between them. CDR3 length: 13 amino acids. Per germline, CDR1 MNHEY and CDR2 SVGEGT. CDR3: CASSFYPNYGYTF. CDR3 in DNA: TGTGCCAGCAGTTTCTACCCCAACTATGGCTACACCTTC.

This clonotype was counted many times. V is TRBV20-1 and J is TRBJ1-5, with D unclear. Germline assignment: CDR1 DFQATT and CDR2 SNEGSKA (reference sequence). The V end lost 4 bases, the J end lost 0 bases, and 10 bases lay between the germline ends. The CDR3 spans 14 residues. The DNA for the CDR3 is TGCAGTGCTATTCGTGGCATTAGCAATCAGCCCCAGCATTTT. Translated, it gives CSAIRGISNQPQHF.

Ten or more counts support this clonotype. The chain couples TRBV20-1 to TRBJ2-1, with 9 bases that match TRBD2. This CDR3 is built from 16 residues. CDR1 DFQATT and CDR2 SNEGSKA come from the germline V gene (reference sequence). J was trimmed by 8 bases and V by 3 bases; bases with no gene match: 14. This CDR3 is CSASRGGRAFVDEQFF. The CDR3 coding sequence is TGCAGTGCTAGTAGGGGCGGGAGGGCGTTTGTGGATGAGCAGTTCTTC.

Notes on this clonotype: The junction shows a germline mismatch at one end, possibly a read error. The chain uses TRBV12-3 or TRBV12-4 and TRBJ1-6; 7 positions agree with TRBD1. The CDR3 contains 15 residues. The CDR3 region is CASSLGTGHNSALHF. The CDR3 DNA follows: TGTGCCAGCAGTTTAGGGACAGGTCATAATTCAGCCCTCCACTTT.

This clonotype appeared many times. The genes are TRBV19 and TRBJ2-7, with D possibly being TRBD2 (5 bases). The CDR3 length is 13 residues. Germline CDR1 reads LNHDA; CDR2 reads SQIVND (reference sequence). V shed 5 bases and J shed 0 bases, with 8 bases lying between them. CDR3 DNA sequence: TGTGCCAGTAGTGCGGGCAGCTCCTACGAGCAGTACTTC. Protein: CASSAGSSYEQYF.

This clonotype occurred many times. The chain has TRBV15 and TRBJ2-7; D may correspond to TRBD1 or TRBD2 (5 bases each). This CDR3 is built from 15 residues. Germline V gene data show CDR1 as LNHNV and CDR2 as YYDKDF (reference sequence). The V end lost 0 bases, the J end lost 4 bases, and 13 bases lay between the germline ends. The CDR3 region is CATSRDGGTGYEQYF. CDR3 nucleotide sequence: TGTGCCACCAGCAGAGATGGGGGTACGGGTTACGAGCAGTACTTC.

This chain links TRBV6-1 with TRBJ2-7; TRBD1 aligns across 9 bases. Unmatched junction bases numbered 13, after V lost 6 bases and J lost 4 bases. The length of the CDR3 is 16 residues. Germline-derived CDR1 and CDR2 are MNHNS and SASEGT. CDR3 coding DNA: TGTGCCAGCAGGGACTCCCCGACAGGGGGTAGGTACGAGCAGTACTTC. It encodes CASRDSPTGGRYEQYF.

This clonotype has a single count. An end of the junction does not agree with germline; a read error may underlie this. This rearrangement joins TRBV6-1 to TRBJ1-6, with 9 positions matching TRBD1. This CDR3 comprises 15 residues. Germline lookup yields CDR1 MNHNS and CDR2 SASEGT. The CDR3 here is CASSELDRGNSPLQF. For the CDR3, the DNA is TGTGCAAGCAGTGAACTGGACAGGGGAAATTCACCCCTCCAATTT.